The 14 T cell receptor beta chains below all came from one sample that was sequenced in a study of CD8+ T cells in alopecia areata. Indicated treatment: oral pan-JAK inhibitor, 5-10 mg twice daily. cDNA serving as the sequencing template came from extracted, reverse transcribed RNA. Generated by immunoSEQ multiplex PCR, the TCRdb table keeps only in-frame clones and is missing some. The sample lists a few hundred thousand clones, more than 45% occurring once. The sequencing used CD4+ T cells sorted from blood, collected at week 4, from a patient treated with tofacitinib. Every receptor here comes from a human donor with alopecia areata.

The rearrangement links TRBV7-2 to TRBJ2-3; D call uncertain. V lost 3 bases and J 1 base, leaving 2 bases between the germline ends. The CDR3 is 12 residues long. Looked up from germline, CDR1 is SGHTA and CDR2 is FQGNSA. This CDR3 is CASSFGTDTQYF. The CDR3 DNA follows: TGTGCCAGCAGCTTTGGCACAGATACGCAGTATTTT.

This clone showed up just once. The J gene is TRBJ2-2, the V gene TRBV7-9, with 8 bases fitting TRBD2. After removal of 5 bases from V and 10 bases from J, the junction contained 6 bases not matched to a gene. CDR3 length: 13 amino acids. CDR1 and CDR2 (germline): SEHNR, FQNEAQ (reference sequence). The CDR3 is CASSPGGQTELFF. The DNA of the CDR3 is TGTGCCAGCAGCCCGGGGGGGCAGACGGAGCTGTTTTTT.

This clone was seen a handful of times. V is TRBV4-1 and J is TRBJ2-7; 8 bases are shared with TRBD1. The CDR3 totals 16 residues. Per the germline V gene, CDR1 is MGHRA and CDR2 is YSYEKL. V lost 2 bases to trimming and J lost 2 bases; unmatched junction nucleotides: 8. CDR3 in DNA: TGCGCCAGCAGCCAATCGACAGGGGCGAGAACCTACGAGCAGTACTTC. This translates into CASSQSTGARTYEQYF.

This chain joins TRBV29-1 and TRBJ1-1; D call uncertain. The CDR3 contains 13 residues. Per germline, CDR1 SQVTM and CDR2 ANQGSEA. V was clipped by 8 bases and J by 1 base, with 14 bases between them. CDR3 DNA sequence: TGCAGCACAAGAGTGGCCGAGAACACTGAAGCTTTCTTT. Its translation is CSTRVAENTEAFF.

V usage is TRBV30 and J usage is TRBJ2-1, with D possibly matching TRBD2 (6 bases). This CDR3 has 12 amino acids. CDR1 GTSNPN and CDR2 SVGIG come from the germline V gene (reference sequence). V gave up 8 bases and J gave up 4 bases, with 12 bases separating them. CDR3 in amino acids: CASSGPYNEQFF. CDR3 DNA: TGTGCCAGTAGCGGACCTTACAATGAGCAGTTCTTC.

There are a few counts of this clone. The rearrangement joins TRBV10-2 to TRBJ2-3; tentatively, D is TRBD2 (5 bases). The CDR3 extends over 16 amino acids. V lost 0 bases, J lost 1 base, and 11 bases lay in between. The germline CDR1 and CDR2 sequences are WSHSY and SAAADI. For the CDR3, the DNA is TGCGCCAGCAGTGAGTCTAATTGGGGAGGCACAGATACGCAGTATTTT. Protein: CASSESNWGGTDTQYF.

This clone was recorded at least ten times. V is TRBV6-6 and J is TRBJ2-7, with D unresolved. Germline CDR1 and CDR2: MNHNY and SVGAGI (reference sequence). The CDR3 sequence is 16 residues long. V lost 7 bases to trimming and J lost 5 bases, with 24 bases between them. The CDR3 nucleotides read TGTGCCAGCACTGGCGGTTTCGGAACAGAGTCCCACGAGCAGTACTTC. Its protein is CASTGGFGTESHEQYF.

This clone has more than one count but fewer than ten. This chain links TRBV5-1 with TRBJ2-5; maybe TRBD2 (5 bases). V lost 4 bases and J lost 4, with 8 bases in between. The germline V gene has CDR1 SGHRS and CDR2 YFSETQ. This CDR3 has 12 residues. This chain's CDR3 is CASSQDSETQYF. The CDR3, as DNA: TGCGCCAGCAGCCAGGACTCAGAGACCCAGTACTTC.

The chain recombines TRBV2 with TRBJ2-7; 10 bases map to TRBD1. The CDR3 covers 14 residues. Trimming took 4 bases from V and 4 from J; bases not matched to a gene: 4. Germline CDR1 is SNHLY and CDR2 is FYNNEI. DNA for the CDR3: TGTGCCAGCAGTGTAGGGACAGGGGCGTACGAGCAGTACTTC. It specifies CASSVGTGAYEQYF. Together with reference TRBV2 and TRBJ2-7, the CDR3 gives the full variable domain: EPEVTQTPSHQVTQMGQEVILRCVPISNHLYFYWYRQILGQKVEFLVSFYNNEISEKSEIFDDQFSVERPDGSNFTLKIRSTKLEDSAMYFCASSVGTGAYEQYFGPGTRLTVT.

This clone was seen a few times. The chain employs TRBV11-2 and TRBJ2-7, with a weak D call TRBD1 (6 bases). The V end was cut by 4 bases, the J end by 9 bases, with 22 bases between. The CDR3 sequence is 15 residues long. In germline, CDR1 is SGHAT, CDR2 FQNNGV. The CDR3 region has the DNA TGTGCCAGCAGCTCCACTCAGGGGCGTCTACGAGGGCAGTACTTC. Its translation is CASSSTQGRLRGQYF.

The chain uses TRBV5-1 and TRBJ2-5, with a possible D match to TRBD2 (5 bases). Germline CDR1 reads SGHRS; CDR2 reads YFSETQ. The V end lost 1 base, the J end lost 5 bases, and 15 bases lay between the germline ends. This CDR3 is 15 amino acids long. The CDR3 protein is CASSLQRPALETQYF. CDR3 sequence (DNA): TGCGCCAGCAGCTTGCAGCGGCCGGCTCTGGAGACCCAGTACTTC. The whole variable domain, remainder taken from reference TRBV5-1 and TRBJ2-5, is KAGVTQTPRYLIKTRGQQVTLSCSPISGHRSVSWYQQTPGQGLQFLFEYFSETQRNKGNFPGRFSGRQFSNSRSEMNVSTLELGDSALYLCASSLQRPALETQYFGPGTRLLVL.

The chain combines TRBV9 with TRBJ2-3; possible D gene TRBD2, 7 bases. The length of the CDR3 is 18 residues. Germline CDR1 reads SGDLS; CDR2 reads YYNGEE. V shed 0 bases and J shed 2 bases, with 19 bases lying between them. The CDR3 protein is CASSVAPLRGGSTDTQYF. The CDR3 DNA reads TGTGCCAGCAGCGTAGCCCCTTTGAGGGGGGGTTCCACAGATACGCAGTATTTT.

This clone was detected only a few times. The V and J genes are TRBV5-6 and TRBJ1-5, with 7 bases that match TRBD1. The germline V gene has CDR1 SGHDT and CDR2 YYEEEE. The CDR3 runs 17 residues. Trimming at V came to 2 bases and at J to 4 bases, leaving 12 bases not matched to a gene. The CDR3, as DNA: TGTGCCAGCAGCTTACTAGGGCCGACAGGGAAGAATCAGCCCCAGCATTTT. Translating gives CASSLLGPTGKNQPQHF. Using reference TRBV5-6 and TRBJ1-5 for the parts outside the CDR3, the full variable domain is DAGVTQSPTHLIKTRGQQVTLRCSPKSGHDTVSWYQQALGQGPQFIFQYYEEEERQRGNFPDRFSGHQFPNYSSELNVNALLLGDSALYLCASSLLGPTGKNQPQHFGDGTRLSIL.

This clone was detected only a few times. The chain uses TRBV11-1 and TRBJ1-2, with TRBD1 as a possible D gene (5 bases). Germline V lookup: CDR1 SGHAT, CDR2 FQDESV (reference sequence). V lost 2 bases and J lost 4, with 14 bases in between. This CDR3 region has 15 residues. The CDR3 DNA sequence: TGTGCCAGCAGCTTAAGTCCCGGACAACCCTATGGCTACACCTTC. It yields the protein CASSLSPGQPYGYTF.